The sequence of this TCR beta chain was determined in a study of blood T cell repertoires in COVID-19. In its sample, this clone was seen a few times. Some clones are missing from TCRdb's copy, which holds only in-frame ones; the method was immunoSEQ multiplex PCR. The table has about 400,000 clones, approximately 88% seen once; the top ten hold over 2%. The CDR3 contains 17 residues. V gave up 1 base and J gave up 2 bases, with 17 bases separating them. Sequences were obtained from PBMCs or T cells enriched from blood (not recorded which). This TCR derives from a woman aged 40 to 50 with acute COVID-19. V is TRBV23-1 and J is TRBJ1-1; D is ambiguous. TRBV23-1 is an ORF, with its function uncertain. CDR3 region: CASSQLADQNGNTEAFF. The CDR3 nucleotides read TGCGCCAGCAGTCAATTAGCAGATCAGAACGGAAACACTGAAGCTTTCTTT.